The clone carrying this T cell receptor beta chain was picked up many times. Antigen: not known. The record originates from a study of T-cell reconstitution after alpha-beta-depleted transplantation in children. Overall study findings and caveats: Reported findings indicate that, about two months after transplant, alpha-beta T cells came from several hundred expanded clones, which were derived from non-depleted graft cells. Newly produced T cells mostly accounted for T-cell counts and diversity one year post-transplant. For some patients, TCRbeta diversity was high at day 60 because of recipient T cells and thymic progenitors that survived.

In germline, CDR1 is DFQATT, CDR2 SNEGSKA (reference sequence). This CDR3 contains 12 residues. Between the trimmed V and J ends, which lost 4 bases and 0 bases, there was a span of 7 bases. The TCRbeta library incorporated unique molecular identifiers. TCRdb fed the PCR reads into MiXCR, producing one record per CDR3 protein. Among under 850,000 distinct CDR3 sequences listed, around 13% were seen once. The rearrangement links TRBV20-1 to TRBJ2-7; D ambiguous. The input for sequencing was PBMCs, taken before TCRalphabeta/CD19-depleted stem cell transplant. The clonotype comes from a girl aged 2 to 10 with congenital amegakaryocytic thrombocytopenia, due to receive a stem cell transplant. The CDR3 DNA is TGCAGTGCTAACCAAGTCTCCTACGAGCAGTACTTC. This gives the protein CSANQVSYEQYF.